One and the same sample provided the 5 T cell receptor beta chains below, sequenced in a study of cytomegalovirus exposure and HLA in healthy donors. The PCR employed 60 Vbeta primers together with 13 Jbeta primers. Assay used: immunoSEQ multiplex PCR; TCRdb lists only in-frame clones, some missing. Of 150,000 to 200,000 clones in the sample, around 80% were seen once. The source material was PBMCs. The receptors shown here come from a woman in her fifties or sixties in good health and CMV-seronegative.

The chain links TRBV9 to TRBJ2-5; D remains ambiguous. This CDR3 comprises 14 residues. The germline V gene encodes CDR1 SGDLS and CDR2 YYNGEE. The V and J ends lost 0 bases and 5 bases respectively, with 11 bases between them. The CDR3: CASSVGESRETQYF. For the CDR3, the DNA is TGTGCCAGCAGCGTAGGCGAGAGCAGGGAGACCCAGTACTTC.

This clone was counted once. CDR3 protein: CASSPGQGFVEQYF. The CDR3 DNA is TGTGCCAGCAGCCCGGGACAGGGATTTGTCGAGCAGTACTTC. The chain uses TRBV7-6 and TRBJ2-7, with 9 bases fitting TRBD1. The junction had 8 bases not matched to a gene; V was cut back by 5 bases and J by 6 bases. CDR1 and CDR2 from the germline V gene are SGHVS and FNYEAQ. This CDR3 has 14 amino acids.

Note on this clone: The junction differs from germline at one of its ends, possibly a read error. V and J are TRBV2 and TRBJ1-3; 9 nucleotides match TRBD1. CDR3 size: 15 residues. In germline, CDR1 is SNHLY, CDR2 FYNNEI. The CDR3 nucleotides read TGTGCCAGCAGGGAAGAGACAGGGGGTGGAAACACCATATATTTT. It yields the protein CASREETGGGNTIYF.

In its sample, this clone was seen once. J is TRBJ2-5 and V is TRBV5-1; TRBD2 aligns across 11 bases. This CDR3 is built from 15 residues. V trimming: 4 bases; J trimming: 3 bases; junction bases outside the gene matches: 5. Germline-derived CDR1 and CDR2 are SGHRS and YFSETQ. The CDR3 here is CASSLSGRVEETQYF. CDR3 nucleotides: TGCGCCAGCAGCCTTAGCGGGAGGGTGGAAGAGACCCAGTACTTC.

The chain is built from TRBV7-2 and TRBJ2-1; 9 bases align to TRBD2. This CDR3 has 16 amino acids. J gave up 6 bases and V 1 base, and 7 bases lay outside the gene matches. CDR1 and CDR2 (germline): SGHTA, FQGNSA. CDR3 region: CASSLDSSGTLNEQFF. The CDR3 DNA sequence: TGTGCCAGCAGCTTAGATTCTAGCGGGACCCTCAATGAGCAGTTCTTC.